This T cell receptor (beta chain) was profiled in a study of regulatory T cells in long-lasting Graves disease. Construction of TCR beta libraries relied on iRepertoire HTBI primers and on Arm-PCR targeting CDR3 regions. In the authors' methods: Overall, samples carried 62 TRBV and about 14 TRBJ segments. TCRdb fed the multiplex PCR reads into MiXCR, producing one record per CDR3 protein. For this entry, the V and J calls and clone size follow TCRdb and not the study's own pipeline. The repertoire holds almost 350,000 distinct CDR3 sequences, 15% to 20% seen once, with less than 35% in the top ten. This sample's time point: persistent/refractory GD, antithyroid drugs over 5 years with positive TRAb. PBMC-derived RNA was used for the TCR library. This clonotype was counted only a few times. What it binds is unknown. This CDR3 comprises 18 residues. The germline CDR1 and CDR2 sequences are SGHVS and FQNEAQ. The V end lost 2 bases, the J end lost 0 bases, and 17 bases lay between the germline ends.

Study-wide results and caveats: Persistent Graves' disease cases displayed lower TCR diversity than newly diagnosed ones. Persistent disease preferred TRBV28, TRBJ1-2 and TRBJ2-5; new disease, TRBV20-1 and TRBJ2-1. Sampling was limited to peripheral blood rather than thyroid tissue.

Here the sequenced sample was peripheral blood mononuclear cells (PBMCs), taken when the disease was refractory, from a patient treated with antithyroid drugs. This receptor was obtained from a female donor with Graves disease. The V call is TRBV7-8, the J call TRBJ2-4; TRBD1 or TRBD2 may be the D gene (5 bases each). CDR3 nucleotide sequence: TGTGCCAGCAGCTTAACTCGGGGCCAGGGAACAGCCAAAAACATTCAGTACTTC. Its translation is CASSLTRGQGTAKNIQYF.